This TCR beta chain is drawn from a study of STAT5B mutations in CD4+ large granular lymphocyte leukemia. In the study overall: The CDR3 'QG' motif was associated with a particular HLA allele among healthy donors. Study results and caveats: CD4-sorted patient repertoires seemed more clonal than healthy CD4+ repertoires.

This CDR3 spans 15 amino acids. Germline CDR1 and CDR2: SGHRS and YFSETQ. Losses at the gene ends were 4 bases for V and 3 bases for J; bases not matched to a gene: 6. This clone appeared a single time. What it binds is not known. Measured with immunoSEQ multiplex PCR; TCRdb has only the in-frame clones, and not every one. This table has around 50,000 clones, 80% to 85% appearing once. The source material was CD4+ T cells from blood buffy coats. The TCR originated in a human donor in good health. The V and J genes are TRBV5-1 and TRBJ2-3; 9 bases fit TRBD1. CDR3 in DNA: TGCGCCAGCAGCGCGCCGGGACAGGGTACAGATACGCAGTATTTT. It yields the protein CASSAPGQGTDTQYF.